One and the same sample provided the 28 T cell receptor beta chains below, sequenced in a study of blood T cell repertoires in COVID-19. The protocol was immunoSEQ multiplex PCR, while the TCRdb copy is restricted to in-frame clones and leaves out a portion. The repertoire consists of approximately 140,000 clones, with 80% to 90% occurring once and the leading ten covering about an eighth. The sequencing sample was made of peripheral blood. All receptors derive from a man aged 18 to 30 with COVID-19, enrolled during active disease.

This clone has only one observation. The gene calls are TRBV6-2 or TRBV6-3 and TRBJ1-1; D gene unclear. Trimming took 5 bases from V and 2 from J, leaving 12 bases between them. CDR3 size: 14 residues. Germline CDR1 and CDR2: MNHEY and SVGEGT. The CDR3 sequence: CASSTSGVNTEAFF. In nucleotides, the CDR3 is TGTGCCAGCAGTACCTCGGGAGTTAACACTGAAGCTTTCTTT.

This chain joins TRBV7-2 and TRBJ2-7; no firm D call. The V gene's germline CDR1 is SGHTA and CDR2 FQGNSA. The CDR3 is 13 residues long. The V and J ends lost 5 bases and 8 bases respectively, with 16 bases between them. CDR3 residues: CASSRGAPIQQYF. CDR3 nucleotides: TGTGCCAGCAGCCGCGGAGCCCCTATCCAGCAGTACTTC.

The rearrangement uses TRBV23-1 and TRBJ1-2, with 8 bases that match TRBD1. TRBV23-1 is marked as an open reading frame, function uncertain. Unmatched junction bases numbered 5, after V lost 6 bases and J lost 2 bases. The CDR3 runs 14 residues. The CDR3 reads CASRRQGPNYGYTF. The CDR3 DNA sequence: TGCGCCAGCAGGCGACAGGGGCCGAACTATGGCTACACCTTC.

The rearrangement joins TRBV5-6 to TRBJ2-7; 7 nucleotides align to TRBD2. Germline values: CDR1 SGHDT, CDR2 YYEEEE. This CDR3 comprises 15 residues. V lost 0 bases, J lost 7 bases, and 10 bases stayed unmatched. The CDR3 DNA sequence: TGTGCCAGCAGCTTGGTCCAGCGGGATATGGGAGAGCAGTACTTC. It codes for CASSLVQRDMGEQYF.

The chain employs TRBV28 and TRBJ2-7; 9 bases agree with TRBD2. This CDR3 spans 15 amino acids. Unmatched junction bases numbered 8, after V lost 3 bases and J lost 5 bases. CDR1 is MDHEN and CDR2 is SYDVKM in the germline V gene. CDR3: CASSFRASGINEQYF. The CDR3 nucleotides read TGTGCCAGCAGTTTCAGGGCTAGCGGGATAAACGAGCAGTACTTC.

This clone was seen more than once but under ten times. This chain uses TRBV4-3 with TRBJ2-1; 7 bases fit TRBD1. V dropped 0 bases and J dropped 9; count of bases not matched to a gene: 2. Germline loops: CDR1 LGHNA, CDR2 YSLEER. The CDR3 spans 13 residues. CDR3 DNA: TGCGCCAGCAGCCAAGAAGACAGGGTTGAGCAGTTCTTC. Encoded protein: CASSQEDRVEQFF.

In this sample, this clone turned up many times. CDR3 DNA sequence: TGTGCCAGCAGACACGGGACTAGCGGGAGCATTGATACGCAGTATTTT. Its protein product is CASRHGTSGSIDTQYF. V and J are TRBV2 and TRBJ2-3; 14 nucleotides line up with TRBD2. The junction had 8 bases not matched to a gene; V was cut back by 6 bases and J by 6 bases. CDR1 SNHLY and CDR2 FYNNEI come from the germline V gene. This CDR3 is 16 amino acids long.

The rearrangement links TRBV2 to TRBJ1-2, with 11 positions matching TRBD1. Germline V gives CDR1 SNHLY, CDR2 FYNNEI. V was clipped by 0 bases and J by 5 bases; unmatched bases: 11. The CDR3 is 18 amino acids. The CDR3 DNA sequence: TGTGCCAGCAGTGAAGCCGGTAGATGGACAGGGGGCTTGTATGGCTACACCTTC. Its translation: CASSEAGRWTGGLYGYTF.

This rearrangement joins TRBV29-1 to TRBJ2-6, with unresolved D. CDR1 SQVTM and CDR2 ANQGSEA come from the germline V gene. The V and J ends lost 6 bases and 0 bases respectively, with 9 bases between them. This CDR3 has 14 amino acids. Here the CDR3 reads CSVGTGSGANVLTF. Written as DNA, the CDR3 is TGCAGCGTGGGCACGGGCTCTGGGGCCAACGTCCTGACTTTC.

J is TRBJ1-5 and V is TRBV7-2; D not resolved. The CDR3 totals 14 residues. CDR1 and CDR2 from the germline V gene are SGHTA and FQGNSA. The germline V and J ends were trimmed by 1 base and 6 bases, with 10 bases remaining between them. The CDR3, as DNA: TGTGCCAGCAGCTTAGGCCTCGGGAGTCAGCCCCAGCATTTT. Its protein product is CASSLGLGSQPQHF.

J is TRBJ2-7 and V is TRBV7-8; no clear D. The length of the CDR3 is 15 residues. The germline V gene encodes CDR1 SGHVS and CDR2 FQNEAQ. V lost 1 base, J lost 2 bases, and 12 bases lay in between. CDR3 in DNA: TGTGCCAGCAGCTTAGATGCGGCTCCGACCTACGAGCAGTACTTC. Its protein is CASSLDAAPTYEQYF.

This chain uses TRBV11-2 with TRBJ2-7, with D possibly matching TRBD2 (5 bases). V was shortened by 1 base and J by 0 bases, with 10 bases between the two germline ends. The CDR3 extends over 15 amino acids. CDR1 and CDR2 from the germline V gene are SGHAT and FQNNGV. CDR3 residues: CASSLGPSSSYEQYF. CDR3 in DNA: TGTGCCAGCAGCTTAGGTCCTAGCAGCTCCTACGAGCAGTACTTC.

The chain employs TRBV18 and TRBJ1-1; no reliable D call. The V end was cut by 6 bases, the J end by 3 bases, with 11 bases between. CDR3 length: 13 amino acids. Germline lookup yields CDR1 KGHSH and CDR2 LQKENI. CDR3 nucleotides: TGTGCCAGCTCCCCCCAAAGAGACACTGAAGCTTTCTTT. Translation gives CASSPQRDTEAFF.

The CDR3: CASSHRLAGVSTDTQYF. The CDR3 DNA reads as TGTGCCAGCAGCCACAGACTAGCGGGAGTGAGCACAGATACGCAGTATTTT. The genes are TRBV5-5 and TRBJ2-3; TRBD2 matches 12 bases. CDR3 size: 17 residues. V dropped 4 bases and J dropped 0; count of bases not matched to a gene: 6. Germline CDR1 reads SGHKS; CDR2 reads YYEKEE (reference sequence).

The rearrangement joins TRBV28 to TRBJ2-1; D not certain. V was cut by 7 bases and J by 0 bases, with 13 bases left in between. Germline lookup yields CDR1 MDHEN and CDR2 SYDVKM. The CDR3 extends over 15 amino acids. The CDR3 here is CASIPALSSYNEQFF. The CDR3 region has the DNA TGTGCCAGCATCCCAGCGCTGAGCTCCTACAATGAGCAGTTCTTC.

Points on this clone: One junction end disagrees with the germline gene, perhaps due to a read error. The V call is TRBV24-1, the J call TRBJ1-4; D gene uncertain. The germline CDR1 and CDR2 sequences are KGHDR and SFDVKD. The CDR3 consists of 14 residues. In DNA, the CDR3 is TGTGCCACCAGTCTCGAACAGTTGGGTGAAAAACTGCTTTTT. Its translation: CATSLEQLGEKLLF.

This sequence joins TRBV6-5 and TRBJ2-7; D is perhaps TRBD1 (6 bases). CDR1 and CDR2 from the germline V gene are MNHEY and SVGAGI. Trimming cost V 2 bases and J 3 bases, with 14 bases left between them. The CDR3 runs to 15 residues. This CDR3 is CASSYGGVEGYEQYF. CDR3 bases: TGTGCCAGCAGTTACGGGGGCGTGGAAGGCTACGAGCAGTACTTC.

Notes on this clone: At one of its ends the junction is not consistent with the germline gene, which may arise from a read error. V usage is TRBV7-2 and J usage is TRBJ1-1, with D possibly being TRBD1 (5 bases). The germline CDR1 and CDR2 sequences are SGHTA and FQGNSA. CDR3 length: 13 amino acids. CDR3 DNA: TGTGCCAGCAGCCTAGCGCGGGGCCCCGAGGCTTTCTTT. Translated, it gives CASSLARGPEAFF.

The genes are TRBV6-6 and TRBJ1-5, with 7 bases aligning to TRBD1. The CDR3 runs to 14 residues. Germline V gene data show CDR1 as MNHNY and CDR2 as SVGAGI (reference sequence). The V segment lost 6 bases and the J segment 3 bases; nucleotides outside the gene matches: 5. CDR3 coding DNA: TGTGCCAGCAGGAGGGGGACAGACAATCAGCCCCAGCATTTT. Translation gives CASRRGTDNQPQHF.

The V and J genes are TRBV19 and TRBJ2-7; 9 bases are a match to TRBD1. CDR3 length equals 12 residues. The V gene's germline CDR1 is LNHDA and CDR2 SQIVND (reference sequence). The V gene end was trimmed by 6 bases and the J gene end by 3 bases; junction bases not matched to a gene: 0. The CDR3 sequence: CASRDRGYEQYF. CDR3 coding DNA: TGTGCCAGTAGGGACAGGGGCTACGAGCAGTACTTC.

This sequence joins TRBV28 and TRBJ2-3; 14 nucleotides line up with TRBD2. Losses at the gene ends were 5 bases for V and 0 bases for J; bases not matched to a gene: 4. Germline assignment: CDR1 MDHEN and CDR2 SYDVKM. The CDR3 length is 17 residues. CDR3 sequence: CASSSGTSGSSTDTQYF. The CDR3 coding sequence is TGTGCCAGCAGTAGCGGGACTAGCGGGAGTAGCACAGATACGCAGTATTTT. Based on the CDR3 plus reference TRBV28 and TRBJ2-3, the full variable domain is DVKVTQSSRYLVKRTGEKVFLECVQDMDHENMFWYRQDPGLGLRLIYFSYDVKMKEKGDIPEGYSVSREKKERFSLILESASTNQTSMYLCASSSGTSGSSTDTQYFGPGTRLTVL.

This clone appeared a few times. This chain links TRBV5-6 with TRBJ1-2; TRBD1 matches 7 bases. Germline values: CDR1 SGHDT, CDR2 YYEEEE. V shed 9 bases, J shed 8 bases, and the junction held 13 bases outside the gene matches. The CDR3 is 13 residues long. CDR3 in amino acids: CATRDRLGRGYTF. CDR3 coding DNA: TGTGCCACACGGGACAGATTGGGCCGGGGCTACACCTTC.

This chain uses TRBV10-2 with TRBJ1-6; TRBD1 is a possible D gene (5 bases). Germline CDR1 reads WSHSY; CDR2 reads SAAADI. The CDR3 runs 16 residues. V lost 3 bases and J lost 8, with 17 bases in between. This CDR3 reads CASSDKTTASDSPLHF. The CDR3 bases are TGCGCCAGCAGTGATAAAACGACAGCCAGTGATTCACCCCTCCACTTT.

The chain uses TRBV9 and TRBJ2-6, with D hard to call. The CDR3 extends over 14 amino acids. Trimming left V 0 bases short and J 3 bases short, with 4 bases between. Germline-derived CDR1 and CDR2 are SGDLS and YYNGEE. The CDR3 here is CASSVDYGANVLTF. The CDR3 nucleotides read TGTGCCAGCAGCGTAGACTATGGGGCCAACGTCCTGACTTTC. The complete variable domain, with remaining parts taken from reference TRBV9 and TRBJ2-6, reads DSGVTQTPKHLITATGQRVTLRCSPRSGDLSVYWYQQSLDQGLQFLIQYYNGEERAKGNILERFSAQQFPDLHSELNLSSLELGDSALYFCASSVDYGANVLTFGAGSRLTVL.

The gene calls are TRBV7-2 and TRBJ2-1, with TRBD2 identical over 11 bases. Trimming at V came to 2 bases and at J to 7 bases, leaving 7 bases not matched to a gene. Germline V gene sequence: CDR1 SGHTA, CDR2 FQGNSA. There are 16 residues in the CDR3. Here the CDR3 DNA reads TGTGCCAGCAGCTTACGTCTAGCGGGAGGAAGGAATGAGCAGTTCTTC. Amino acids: CASSLRLAGGRNEQFF.

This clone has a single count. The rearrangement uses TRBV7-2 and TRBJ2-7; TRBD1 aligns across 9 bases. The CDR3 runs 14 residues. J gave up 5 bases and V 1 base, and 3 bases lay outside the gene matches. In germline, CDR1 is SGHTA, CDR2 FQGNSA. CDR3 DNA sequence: TGTGCCAGCAGCTTAGACAGGGGGCTCGACGAGCAGTACTTC. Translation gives CASSLDRGLDEQYF.

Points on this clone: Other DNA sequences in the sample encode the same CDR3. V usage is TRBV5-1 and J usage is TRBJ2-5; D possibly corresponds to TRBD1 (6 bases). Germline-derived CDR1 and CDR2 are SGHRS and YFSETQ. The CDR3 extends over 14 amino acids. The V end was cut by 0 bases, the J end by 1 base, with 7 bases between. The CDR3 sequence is CASSLVGGQETQYF. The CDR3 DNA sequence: TGCGCCAGCAGCTTGGTAGGGGGCCAAGAGACCCAGTACTTC. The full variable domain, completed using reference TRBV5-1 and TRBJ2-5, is KAGVTQTPRYLIKTRGQQVTLSCSPISGHRSVSWYQQTPGQGLQFLFEYFSETQRNKGNFPGRFSGRQFSNSRSEMNVSTLELGDSALYLCASSLVGGQETQYFGPGTRLLVL.

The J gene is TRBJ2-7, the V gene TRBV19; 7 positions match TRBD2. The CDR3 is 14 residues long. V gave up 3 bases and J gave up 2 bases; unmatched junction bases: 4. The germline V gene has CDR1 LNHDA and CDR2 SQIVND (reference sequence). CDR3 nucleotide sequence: TGTGCCAGTAGTATCTCCAGCGGGGCCTACGAGCAGTACTTC. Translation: CASSISSGAYEQYF.